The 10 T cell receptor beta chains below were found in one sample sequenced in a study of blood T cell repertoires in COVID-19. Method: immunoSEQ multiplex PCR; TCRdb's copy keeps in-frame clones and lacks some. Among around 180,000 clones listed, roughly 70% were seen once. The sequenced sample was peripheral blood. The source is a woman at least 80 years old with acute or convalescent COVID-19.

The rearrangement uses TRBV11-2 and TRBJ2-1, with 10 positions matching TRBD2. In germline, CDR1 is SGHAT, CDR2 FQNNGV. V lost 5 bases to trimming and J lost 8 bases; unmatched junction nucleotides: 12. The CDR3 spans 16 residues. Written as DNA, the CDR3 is TGTGCCAGCAGCCTAGCGGCCCTAGCGGGAGCCTATGAGCAGTTCTTC. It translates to CASSLAALAGAYEQFF.

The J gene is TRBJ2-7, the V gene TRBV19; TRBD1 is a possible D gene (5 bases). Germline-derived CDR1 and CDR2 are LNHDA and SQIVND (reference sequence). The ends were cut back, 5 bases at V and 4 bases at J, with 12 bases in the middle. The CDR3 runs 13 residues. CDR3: CASSQGVNYEQYF. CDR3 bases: TGTGCCAGTAGTCAAGGGGTTAATTACGAGCAGTACTTC.

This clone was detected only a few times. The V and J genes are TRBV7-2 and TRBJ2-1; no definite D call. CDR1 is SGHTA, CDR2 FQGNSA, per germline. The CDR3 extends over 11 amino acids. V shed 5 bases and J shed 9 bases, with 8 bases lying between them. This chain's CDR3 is CASSPFSEQFF. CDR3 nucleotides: TGTGCCAGCAGCCCTTTCAGTGAGCAGTTCTTC. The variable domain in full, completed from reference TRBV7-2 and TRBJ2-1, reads GAGVSQSPSNKVTEKGKDVELRCDPISGHTALYWYRQSLGQGLEFLIYFQGNSAPDKSGLPSDRFSAERTGGSVSTLTIQRTQQEDSAVYLCASSPFSEQFFGPGTRLTVL.

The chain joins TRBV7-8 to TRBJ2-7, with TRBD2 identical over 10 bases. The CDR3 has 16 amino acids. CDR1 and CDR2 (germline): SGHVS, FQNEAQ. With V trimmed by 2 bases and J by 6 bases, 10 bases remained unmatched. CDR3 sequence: CASSLQSGRAIAEQYF. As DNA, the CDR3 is TGTGCCAGCAGCTTACAGAGCGGGAGGGCTATAGCCGAGCAGTACTTC.

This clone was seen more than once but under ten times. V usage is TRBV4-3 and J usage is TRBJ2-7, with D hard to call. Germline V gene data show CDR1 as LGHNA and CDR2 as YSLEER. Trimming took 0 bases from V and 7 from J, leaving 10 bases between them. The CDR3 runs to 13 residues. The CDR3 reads CASSQDSYLEQYF. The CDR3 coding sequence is TGCGCCAGCAGCCAAGATTCCTACTTAGAGCAGTACTTC.

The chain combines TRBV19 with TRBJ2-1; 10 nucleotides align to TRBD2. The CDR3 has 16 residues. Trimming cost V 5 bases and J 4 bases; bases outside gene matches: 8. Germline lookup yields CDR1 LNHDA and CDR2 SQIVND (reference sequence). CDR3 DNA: TGTGCCAGTAGTGTAGCTAGCGGGAGTGAATACAATGAGCAGTTCTTC. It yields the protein CASSVASGSEYNEQFF.

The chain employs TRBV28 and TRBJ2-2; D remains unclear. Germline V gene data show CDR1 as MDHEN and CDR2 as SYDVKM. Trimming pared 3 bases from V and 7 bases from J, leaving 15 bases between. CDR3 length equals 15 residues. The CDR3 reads CASSFGTPLNGELFF. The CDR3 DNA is TGTGCCAGCAGTTTTGGTACACCTCTGAACGGGGAGCTGTTTTTT.

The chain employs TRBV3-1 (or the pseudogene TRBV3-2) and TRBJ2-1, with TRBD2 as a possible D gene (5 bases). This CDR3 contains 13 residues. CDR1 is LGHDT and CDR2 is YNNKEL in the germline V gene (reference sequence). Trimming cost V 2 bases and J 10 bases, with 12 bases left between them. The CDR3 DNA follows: TGTGCCAGCAGCCAATTAGGTAGCGTCGAGCAGTTCTTC. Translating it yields CASSQLGSVEQFF.

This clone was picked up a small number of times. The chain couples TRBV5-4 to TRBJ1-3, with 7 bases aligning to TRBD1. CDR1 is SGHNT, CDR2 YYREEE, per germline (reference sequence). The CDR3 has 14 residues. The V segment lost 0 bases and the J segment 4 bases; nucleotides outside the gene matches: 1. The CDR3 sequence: CASSLAGGGNTIYF. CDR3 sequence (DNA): TGTGCCAGCAGCTTGGCAGGGGGAGGAAACACCATATATTTT. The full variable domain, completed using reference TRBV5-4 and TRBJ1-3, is ETGVTQSPTHLIKTRGQQVTLRCSSQSGHNTVSWYQQALGQGPQFIFQYYREEENGRGNFPPRFSGLQFPNYSSELNVNALELDDSALYLCASSLAGGGNTIYFGEGSWLTVV.

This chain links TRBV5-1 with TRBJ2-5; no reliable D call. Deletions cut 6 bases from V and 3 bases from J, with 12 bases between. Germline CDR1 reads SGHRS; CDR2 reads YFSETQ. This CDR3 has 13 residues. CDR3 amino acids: CASTSLAEETQYF. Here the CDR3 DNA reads TGCGCCAGCACCAGCTTGGCGGAAGAGACCCAGTACTTC.